This entry lists 2 T cell receptor beta chains sequenced from one sample in a study of T-cell memory formation after mild COVID-19. TCRdb redid the calling of the 5' RACE reads with MiXCR, one entry per CDR3 protein. Here the sample spans around 200,000 distinct CDR3 sequences, approximately 10% being singletons. Sequencing was performed on PBMCs or a T cell subset sorted from them (not recorded which). These receptors were obtained from a man between 18 and 29 years old who had mild COVID-19 (a few samples of this study predate the infection). Cell type and time point are not known.

This clonotype was observed at least ten times. The chain combines TRBV5-1 with TRBJ2-1; D is perhaps TRBD2 (5 bases). The CDR3 extends over 12 amino acids. The V and J ends lost 5 bases and 8 bases respectively, with 11 bases between them. The V gene's germline CDR1 is SGHRS and CDR2 YFSETQ. The CDR3 sequence: CASRFSADEQFF. The CDR3 coding sequence is TGCGCCAGCAGATTTAGCGCCGATGAGCAGTTCTTC.

The chain recombines TRBV28 with TRBJ2-3, with TRBD2 matching over 8 bases. Germline-derived CDR1 and CDR2 are MDHEN and SYDVKM. This CDR3 spans 16 amino acids. With V trimmed by 4 bases and J by 6 bases, 12 bases remained unmatched. The CDR3 DNA is TGTGCCAGCAGTTCTGTAGTGGGGGGGACTAGTGATACGCAGTATTTT. It specifies CASSSVVGGTSDTQYF.